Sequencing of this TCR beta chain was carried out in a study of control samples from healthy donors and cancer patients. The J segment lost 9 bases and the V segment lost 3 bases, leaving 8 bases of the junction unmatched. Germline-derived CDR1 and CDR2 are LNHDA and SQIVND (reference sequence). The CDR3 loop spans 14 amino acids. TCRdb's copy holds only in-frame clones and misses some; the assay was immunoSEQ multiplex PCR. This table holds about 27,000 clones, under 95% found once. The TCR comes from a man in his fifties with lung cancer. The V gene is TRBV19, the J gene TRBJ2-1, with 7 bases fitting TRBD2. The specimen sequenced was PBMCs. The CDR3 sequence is CASSIPWGGSEQFF. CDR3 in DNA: TGTGCCAGTAGTATCCCGTGGGGGGGGAGTGAGCAGTTCTTC.